This T cell receptor (beta chain) was identified during a study of high-grade serous ovarian cancer treatment subgroups. Findings and limits, study-wide: Same-patient tumor repertoires overlapped at roughly 0.1 to 0.85; different patients barely overlapped.

Tumor tissue was taken before any definitive surgery or chemotherapy was given. The germline V gene encodes CDR1 MNHEY and CDR2 SVGAGI. V was trimmed by 6 bases and J by 4 bases, leaving 18 bases between them. The CDR3 is 15 residues long. As for this clone: Its antigen is still unknown.

Sequenced by immunoSEQ multiplex PCR; TCRdb stores in-frame clones only, minus some. The sample has 11,000 or so clones; about four fifths are singletons. Sequenced sample: tumor tissue. The TCR comes from a human donor with high-grade serous ovarian cancer. The genes are TRBV6-5 and TRBJ1-1; D not resolved. The CDR3 DNA sequence: TGTGCCAGCAGCACCAAGACGGGTCGGGGCACTGAAGCTTTCTTT. Protein product: CASSTKTGRGTEAFF.